What follows are 18 T cell receptor beta chains derived from one specimen sequenced in a study of T cells in Graves' hyperthyroidism and ophthalmopathy (dated by TCRdb to about 2019). To prepare the library, multiplex PCR was applied. The listed sequencing device is Illumina HiSeq 2000. TCR beta CDR3 regions were amplified from RNA transcripts. The TCR CDR3 was subjected to a first round of RT-PCR using the HTBI primer set and the Qiagen OneStep RT-PCR kit. TCRdb reran the public reads through fastp at Q25 and MiXCR, keeping productive beta chains. Each CDR3 protein gets just one entry, which takes the most common genes and DNA from the rows behind it. The sample includes 350,000 or so distinct CDR3 sequences, with 21% observed a single time. Of the sample, 50% falls within the top ten clones. The material sequenced was blood. These receptors were collected from a woman between 50 and 59 years old with Graves' hyperthyroidism.

V gene TRBV12-3 or TRBV12-4 combines with J gene TRBJ2-3; unclear D gene. V lost 1 base to trimming and J lost 0 bases, with 8 bases between them. This CDR3 is 15 amino acids long. CDR3 amino acids: CASSLDFSSTDTQYF. CDR3 nucleotide sequence: TGTGCCAGCAGTTTAGATTTCTCCAGCACAGATACGCAGTATTTT.

The genes are TRBV5-1 and TRBJ2-7; 9 nucleotides agree with TRBD1. The CDR3 runs to 15 residues. The trim removed 4 bases at V and 5 bases at J, leaving 10 bases unmatched. Germline CDR1 is SGHRS and CDR2 is YFSETQ. The chain's CDR3 is CASSRTGTGTHEQYF. As DNA, the CDR3 is TGCGCCAGCAGCCGGACCGGGACAGGGACGCACGAGCAGTACTTC.

This clonotype was counted many times. The rearrangement uses TRBV28 and TRBJ1-1; D remains ambiguous. V was trimmed by 7 bases and J by 1 base, leaving 10 bases between them. Germline CDR1 and CDR2: MDHEN and SYDVKM. The CDR3 contains 13 residues. CDR3 loop: CASTVLRNTEAFF. The CDR3 bases are TGTGCCAGCACCGTACTTAGGAACACTGAAGCTTTCTTT.

This clonotype was recorded many times. The chain is built from TRBV2 and TRBJ1-4; a possible D gene is TRBD1 (6 bases). Trimming cost V 3 bases and J 7 bases, with 12 bases left between them. The CDR3 is 14 residues long. In germline, CDR1 is SNHLY, CDR2 FYNNEI. The CDR3 DNA sequence: TGTGCCAGCAGTGATGAGGGGGGAGGTGAAAAACTGTTTTTT. This encodes CASSDEGGGEKLFF.

This clonotype has a count of ten or more. This CDR3 is CASSLSAGVSFREQYF. In nucleotides, the CDR3 is TGTGCCAGCAGTTTATCTGCGGGAGTAAGTTTCCGCGAGCAGTACTTC. This chain links TRBV28 with TRBJ2-7, with 7 bases that match TRBD2. Germline values: CDR1 MDHEN, CDR2 SYDVKM. The CDR3 consists of 16 residues. V shed 1 base and J 6 bases; nucleotides not matched to a gene: 12. Variable domain in full (rest from reference TRBV28 and TRBJ2-7): DVKVTQSSRYLVKRTGEKVFLECVQDMDHENMFWYRQDPGLGLRLIYFSYDVKMKEKGDIPEGYSVSREKKERFSLILESASTNQTSMYLCASSLSAGVSFREQYFGPGTRLTVT.

At least ten counts were recorded for this clonotype. The chain employs TRBV12-3 or TRBV12-4 and TRBJ1-6, with 9 bases matching TRBD1. The V and J ends lost 2 bases and 9 bases, in that order; junction bases with no gene match: 2. The CDR3 totals 14 residues. This chain's CDR3 is CASSLTGGRSPLHF. The CDR3 DNA follows: TGTGCCAGCAGTTTAACAGGGGGCCGTTCACCCCTCCACTTT.

This clonotype was observed at least ten times. The rearrangement links TRBV18 to TRBJ2-3, with 7 bases lining up with TRBD1. Germline-derived CDR1 and CDR2 are KGHSH and LQKENI. The CDR3 runs to 15 residues. Trimming removed 1 base from V and 0 bases from J; junction bases left unmatched: 1. CDR3 in DNA: TGTGCCAGCTCACCACAGGGACAGAGCACAGATACGCAGTATTTT. Amino acid sequence: CASSPQGQSTDTQYF.

Ten or more counts support this clonotype. The chain couples TRBV29-1 to TRBJ2-3; no clear D gene. Trimming took off 5 bases at V and 0 bases at J, with 12 bases between the two ends. Per germline, CDR1 SQVTM and CDR2 ANQGSEA. The CDR3 spans 14 residues. CDR3 coding DNA: TGCAGCGTTATCGTCGGATCGAGCACAGATACGCAGTATTTT. Its protein is CSVIVGSSTDTQYF.

Only a few counts were recorded for this clonotype. A much larger clone lies a single base off, so this may be a read error. The chain employs TRBV30 and TRBJ1-4; 7 bases line up with TRBD1. This CDR3 has 14 residues. The V gene's germline CDR1 is GTSNPN and CDR2 SVGIG (reference sequence). CDR3 nucleotides: TGTGCCTGGAGCCGGGACAGCTGGAATGGAAAACTGTTTTTT. Protein: CAWSRDSWNGKLFF. Filled out from reference TRBV30 and TRBJ1-4, the complete variable domain reads SQTIHQWPATLVQPVGSPLSLECTVEGTSNPNLYWYRQAAGRGLQLLFYSVGIGQISSEVPQNLSASRPQDRQFILSSKKLLLSDSGFYLCAWSRDSWNGKLFFGSGTQLSVL.

Regarding this clonotype: This may be a read error, as it is one base from a much larger clone. The chain employs TRBV5-1 and TRBJ2-1, with D unclear. Trimming pared 0 bases from V and 6 bases from J, leaving 13 bases between. Germline CDR1 reads SGHRS; CDR2 reads YFSETQ. CDR3 length equals 15 residues. The CDR3 DNA reads as TGCGCCAGCAGCTTGGCGCTCTCAACCTCCAATGAGCAGTTCTTC. Translation gives CASSLALSTSNEQFF.

This clonotype was counted many times. V is TRBV6-1 and J is TRBJ1-5; D is undetermined. V was shortened by 1 base and J by 5 bases, with 6 bases between the two germline ends. The CDR3 totals 13 residues. CDR1 and CDR2 from the germline V gene are MNHNS and SASEGT. In DNA, the CDR3 is TGTGCCAGCAGTGAAGAGGTATATCAGCCCCAGCATTTT. This translates into CASSEEVYQPQHF.

In this sample, this clonotype turned up many times. CDR3 in DNA: TGTGCCAGCACAAACAACCGTCGACATACTGAAGCTTTCTTT. It yields the protein CASTNNRRHTEAFF. The chain links TRBV6-1 to TRBJ1-1; the D is unclear. This CDR3 comprises 14 residues. V was cut by 7 bases and J by 5 bases, with 17 bases left in between. The V gene's germline CDR1 is MNHNS and CDR2 SASEGT.

The rearrangement uses TRBV5-1 and TRBJ1-2; weak D call: TRBD1 (5 bases). This CDR3 is 14 amino acids long. CDR1 is SGHRS and CDR2 is YFSETQ in the germline V gene. V lost 0 bases and J 4 bases, leaving 10 bases between the germline ends. DNA for the CDR3: TGCGCCAGCAGCTTGGAGCAGGGAACCTATGGCTACACCTTC. Translated: CASSLEQGTYGYTF.

This clonotype was seen more than once but under ten times. V is TRBV6-1 and J is TRBJ2-1, with 9 bases lining up with TRBD1. Germline CDR1 is MNHNS and CDR2 is SASEGT. The V gene end was trimmed by 4 bases and the J gene end by 5 bases; junction bases not matched to a gene: 15. The length of the CDR3 is 18 residues. As DNA, the CDR3 is TGTGCCAGCAGTGCCAGACCGGGACAGGGAGGTGGTAACAATGAGCAGTTCTTC. Its protein product is CASSARPGQGGGNNEQFF.

This clonotype showed up many times. This sequence joins TRBV5-1 and TRBJ1-1, with 7 positions matching TRBD1. With 3 bases clipped from V and 0 bases from J, the junction kept 5 bases outside the gene matches. CDR3 length: 15 residues. Germline CDR1 and CDR2: SGHRS and YFSETQ. DNA of the CDR3: TGCGCCAGCAGCTCCAGGGGGGGCATGAACACTGAAGCTTTCTTT. Its protein product is CASSSRGGMNTEAFF.

This clonotype was picked up a small number of times. The genes are TRBV24-1 and TRBJ2-7; a possible D gene is TRBD1 (6 bases). V dropped 2 bases and J dropped 3 bases, with 13 bases sitting between them. CDR1 is KGHDR, CDR2 SFDVKD, per germline. The CDR3 length is 15 residues. This CDR3 reads CATSDSSGQVYEQYF. CDR3 nucleotide sequence: TGTGCCACCAGTGATTCGTCGGGACAAGTCTACGAGCAGTACTTC.

In its sample, this clonotype was seen a few times. This sequence joins TRBV6-1 and TRBJ2-3; D unclear. This CDR3 is built from 14 residues. Trimming removed 8 bases at V and 0 bases at J, with 12 bases between. Per germline, CDR1 MNHNS and CDR2 SASEGT. The CDR3 spells CASRLTTSTDTQYF. DNA for the CDR3: TGTGCCAGCCGGTTGACAACTAGCACAGATACGCAGTATTTT.

This clonotype showed up just once. Given a much more abundant clone one base away, this may be a read error. The J gene is TRBJ2-4, the V gene TRBV12-3 or TRBV12-4, with unresolved D. This CDR3 contains 12 residues. The CDR3 nucleotides read TGTGCCAGCAGTATTGCCAGAAACATTCAGTACTTC. This sequence encodes CASSIARNIQYF.